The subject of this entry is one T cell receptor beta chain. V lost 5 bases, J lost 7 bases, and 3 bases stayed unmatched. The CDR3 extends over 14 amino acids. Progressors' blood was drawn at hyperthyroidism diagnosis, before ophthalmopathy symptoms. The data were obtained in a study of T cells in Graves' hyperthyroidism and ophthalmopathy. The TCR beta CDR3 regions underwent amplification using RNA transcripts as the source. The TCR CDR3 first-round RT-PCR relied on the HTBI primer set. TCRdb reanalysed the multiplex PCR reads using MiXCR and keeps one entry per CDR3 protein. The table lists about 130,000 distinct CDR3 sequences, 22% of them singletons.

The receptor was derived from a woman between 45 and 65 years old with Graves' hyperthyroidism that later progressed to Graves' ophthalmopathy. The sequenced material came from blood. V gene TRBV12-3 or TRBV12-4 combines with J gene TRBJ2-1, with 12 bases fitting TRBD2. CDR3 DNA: TGTGCCAGCAGTGCCGGACTAGCGGGGAATGAGCAGTTCTTC. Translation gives CASSAGLAGNEQFF.